In its sample, the clone carrying this T cell receptor beta chain was seen a few times. Its specificity is unknown. This may arise from a read error, as a much more abundant clone is one base away. The CDR3 end shows no conserved phenylalanine or tryptophan, and so a read error is likely. The sample is drawn from a study of read filtering for tumor transcriptome and immune sequencing. Looking at the study overall: Transcriptome libraries were built from DNase-treated RNA. TCR-mapped reads were about 4 to 11 million with IR-seq versus roughly 80 to 1,300 with RNA-seq. Study observations and caveats: Single-read clonotypes: approximately 87% of IR-seq clonotypes (about 3.5% of reads), about 75% of RNA-seq clonotypes (roughly 49% of reads). The CD138-negative fraction was mixed bone marrow immune cells, not pure T cells.

V was clipped by 0 bases and J by 7 bases, with 19 bases between them. The length of the CDR3 is 16 residues. Germline V gives CDR1 SEHNR, CDR2 FQNEAQ (reference sequence). Molecular barcoded adaptors covering alpha/delta and beta/gamma chains were used on about 390 ng RNA. TCRdb passed the reads through MiXCR, listing each CDR3 protein once. The sample consists of 120,000 or so distinct CDR3 sequences, around 13% of them appearing once. The rearrangement joins TRBV7-9 to TRBJ2-7, with D perhaps matching TRBD1 or TRBD2 (5 bases each). This TCR came from a donor at least 40 years old with multiple myeloma. The sequencing sample was made of a population of CD138-negative cells sorted from bone marrow. CDR3 sequence: CASSLAAGTGPWEQYL. CDR3 nucleotide sequence: TGTGCCAGCAGCTTAGCGGCCGGGACGGGCCCCTGGGAGCAGTACCTC.